Following are 32 T cell receptor beta chains from one sample sequenced in a study of cytomegalovirus exposure and HLA in healthy donors. Researchers ran the PCR with 60 Vbeta and 13 Jbeta primers. TCRdb's copy holds only in-frame clones and misses some; the assay was immunoSEQ multiplex PCR. The table includes 200,000 to 250,000 clones, approximately 81% detected once. What was sequenced was PBMCs. These receptors were obtained from a man aged 25 to 40 in good health and CMV-seronegative.

V and J are TRBV15 and TRBJ2-3; tentatively, D is TRBD1 (5 bases). The germline gives CDR1 LNHNV, CDR2 YYDKDF (reference sequence). Deletions cut 5 bases from V and 4 bases from J, with 10 bases between. The CDR3 sequence is 13 residues long. This CDR3 reads CATSRIGADTQYF. CDR3 nucleotide sequence: TGTGCCACCAGCCGAATAGGGGCAGATACGCAGTATTTT. Filled out from reference TRBV15 and TRBJ2-3, the complete variable domain reads DAMVIQNPRYQVTQFGKPVTLSCSQTLNHNVMYWYQQKSSQAPKLLFHYYDKDFNNEADTPDNFQSRRPNTSFCFLDIRSPGLGDTAMYLCATSRIGADTQYFGPGTRLTVL.

The gene calls are TRBV4-2 and TRBJ1-6; possible D gene TRBD1, 5 bases. V was trimmed by 4 bases and J by 7 bases, leaving 17 bases between them. The CDR3 spans 16 residues. Germline lookup yields CDR1 LGHNA and CDR2 YNFKEQ. The CDR3 DNA reads TGTGCCAGCAGCCCTGCCGGGGGGAGAGAGAATTCACCCCTCCACTTT. Amino acids: CASSPAGGRENSPLHF.

The chain combines TRBV28 with TRBJ2-5; 9 nucleotides agree with TRBD1. CDR3 length: 16 residues. Germline V lookup: CDR1 MDHEN, CDR2 SYDVKM. With V trimmed by 2 bases and J by 4 bases, 8 bases remained unmatched. The CDR3 loop is CASSLGGQGFRETQYF. The CDR3 coding sequence is TGTGCCAGCAGTTTAGGGGGACAGGGTTTCCGAGAGACCCAGTACTTC.

The chain recombines TRBV19 with TRBJ1-6; 7 bases fit TRBD1. CDR1 LNHDA and CDR2 SQIVND come from the germline V gene (reference sequence). J was trimmed by 7 bases and V by 7 bases; bases with no gene match: 13. CDR3 length: 16 residues. In DNA, the CDR3 is TGTGCCAGTACTCTCCGACAGGGACTCAACAATTCACCCCTCCACTTT. Translation: CASTLRQGLNNSPLHF.

This clone came up once. V and J are TRBV29-1 and TRBJ2-1, with a tentative D call TRBD2 (5 bases). The CDR3 is 14 residues long. Trimming removed 4 bases from V and 0 bases from J, with 10 bases in between. Germline CDR1 reads SQVTM; CDR2 reads ANQGSEA. The CDR3 loop reads CSVGTGNSYNEQFF. Here the CDR3 DNA reads TGCAGCGTTGGTACGGGGAACTCCTACAATGAGCAGTTCTTC.

A few counts support this clone. The V and J genes are TRBV5-4 and TRBJ1-2, with D perhaps TRBD1 (5 bases). V dropped 4 bases and J dropped 5 bases, with 18 bases sitting between them. The CDR3 runs to 15 residues. Germline V gene data show CDR1 as SGHNT and CDR2 as YYREEE (reference sequence). The chain's CDR3 is CASSLGGGLGYGYTF. CDR3 sequence (DNA): TGTGCCAGCAGCCTAGGCGGGGGATTGGGGTATGGCTACACCTTC. The variable domain in full, completed from reference TRBV5-4 and TRBJ1-2, reads ETGVTQSPTHLIKTRGQQVTLRCSSQSGHNTVSWYQQALGQGPQFIFQYYREEENGRGNFPPRFSGLQFPNYSSELNVNALELDDSALYLCASSLGGGLGYGYTFGSGTRLTVV.

The chain uses TRBV23-1 and TRBJ2-5; 11 bases align to TRBD2. TRBV23-1 carries the ORF label, with uncertain function. The V and J ends lost 3 bases and 4 bases, in that order; junction bases with no gene match: 13. The CDR3 has 18 residues. The CDR3 nucleotides read TGCGCCAGCAGTCAGGCAGGGGGAACTAGCGGGGGAGGAGAGACCCAGTACTTC. Amino acid sequence: CASSQAGGTSGGGETQYF.

This clone appeared a few times. V gene TRBV9 combines with J gene TRBJ2-1; a weak D match, TRBD2 (6 bases). The CDR3 consists of 16 residues. Germline V lookup: CDR1 SGDLS, CDR2 YYNGEE. Trimming left V 4 bases short and J 1 base short, with 15 bases between. CDR3 sequence (DNA): TGTGCCAGCAGCCCTAGTGGAGGGGAATCCTACAATGAGCAGTTCTTC. Encoded protein: CASSPSGGESYNEQFF.

The V gene is TRBV5-1, the J gene TRBJ1-1; perhaps TRBD1 as D (6 bases). Germline V gives CDR1 SGHRS, CDR2 YFSETQ. This CDR3 region has 19 residues. V lost 2 bases and J 1 base, leaving 24 bases between the germline ends. This CDR3 reads CASSFQRQEASLENTEAFF. CDR3 in DNA: TGCGCCAGCAGCTTCCAACGACAGGAGGCGTCCCTCGAGAACACTGAAGCTTTCTTT.

This chain uses TRBV5-1 with TRBJ2-1; maybe TRBD1 (6 bases). V gave up 2 bases and J gave up 0 bases, with 12 bases separating them. CDR1 is SGHRS and CDR2 is YFSETQ in the germline V gene. The CDR3 has 16 amino acids. The CDR3 region is CASSFGGIGSYNEQFF. The CDR3 bases are TGCGCCAGCAGCTTTGGGGGCATAGGCTCCTACAATGAGCAGTTCTTC.

The rearrangement uses TRBV5-1 and TRBJ1-5; D is unclear. The CDR3 runs 14 residues. CDR1 and CDR2 from the germline V gene are SGHRS and YFSETQ. Trimming left V 0 bases short and J 5 bases short, with 9 bases between. The CDR3 is CASSLAAGDQPQHF. In nucleotides, the CDR3 is TGCGCCAGCAGCTTGGCGGCGGGCGATCAGCCCCAGCATTTT.

The rearrangement uses TRBV11-2 and TRBJ2-7; D unclear. V was trimmed by 4 bases and J by 5 bases, leaving 15 bases between them. CDR3 length: 14 amino acids. Germline CDR1 reads SGHAT; CDR2 reads FQNNGV. CDR3 nucleotides: TGTGCCAGCAGCTCCAATCTCAGGTGGGACGAGCAGTACTTC. It specifies CASSSNLRWDEQYF.

The V gene is TRBV11-2, the J gene TRBJ2-4, with TRBD1 as a possible D gene (5 bases). Germline lookup yields CDR1 SGHAT and CDR2 FQNNGV. CDR3 length equals 15 residues. Trimming cost V 1 base and J 6 bases, with 13 bases left between them. The CDR3 bases are TGTGCCAGCAGCTTAGTGTCAGGGTTTGGAAACATTCAGTACTTC. Protein product: CASSLVSGFGNIQYF.

The chain combines TRBV11-2 with TRBJ1-6; perhaps TRBD1 as D (5 bases). The CDR3 extends over 15 amino acids. Trimming removed 5 bases from V and 13 bases from J, with 21 bases in between. CDR1 and CDR2 from the germline V gene are SGHAT and FQNNGV. The CDR3 is CASSRRTIPPDPLHF. CDR3 coding DNA: TGTGCCAGCAGCCGCAGGACAATACCACCGGATCCCCTCCACTTT.

As to this clone: A junction boundary mismatches the germline segment, possibly from a read error. J is TRBJ1-1 and V is TRBV9; D remains unclear. This CDR3 is built from 13 residues. Germline lookup yields CDR1 SGDLS and CDR2 YYNGEE. CDR3 coding DNA: TGTGTCAGCAGCCCAGGCGAGGGCACTGAAGCTTTCTTT. Protein product: CVSSPGEGTEAFF.

The V gene is TRBV27, the J gene TRBJ1-5; D remains ambiguous. Germline lookup yields CDR1 MNHEY and CDR2 SMNVEV (reference sequence). Trimming cost V 0 bases and J 0 bases, with 9 bases left between them. CDR3 length equals 16 residues. The CDR3 is CASSLSRQFSNQPQHF. The CDR3 DNA reads as TGTGCCAGCAGTTTATCGAGGCAGTTTAGCAATCAGCCCCAGCATTTT.

The V call is TRBV29-1, the J call TRBJ2-5; possible D gene TRBD1, 5 bases. The V end lost 4 bases, the J end lost 2 bases, and 8 bases lay between the germline ends. Per the germline V gene, CDR1 is SQVTM and CDR2 is ANQGSEA. The length of the CDR3 is 12 residues. The CDR3, as DNA: TGCAGCGTTGCTGGGGCTCAAGAGACCCAGTACTTC. This encodes CSVAGAQETQYF.

Regarding this clone: At one boundary the junction diverges from the germline segment, which might be a read error. CDR3 sequence (DNA): TGTTCCAGCAGCCGACGGACCGGGAGCTCCTATAATTCACCCCTCCACTTT. Encoded protein: CSSSRRTGSSYNSPLHF. The V call is TRBV7-9, the J call TRBJ1-6, with D unclear. Germline CDR1 and CDR2: SEHNR and FQNEAQ (reference sequence). The CDR3 is 17 amino acids.

The rearrangement links TRBV19 to TRBJ1-1; D is unresolved. Germline V gene sequence: CDR1 LNHDA, CDR2 SQIVND (reference sequence). Trimming shortened V by 7 bases and J by 6 bases, and 15 bases separated the two germline ends. This CDR3 is built from 13 residues. Here the CDR3 DNA reads TGTGCCAGTAAGGTTGTTGGGCAGCCTGAAGCTTTCTTT. Amino acids: CASKVVGQPEAFF.

The chain recombines TRBV25-1 with TRBJ2-1; 9 bases agree with TRBD2. V was clipped by 4 bases and J by 8 bases; unmatched bases: 15. The V gene's germline CDR1 is MGHDK and CDR2 SYGVNS. CDR3 size: 17 residues. As DNA, the CDR3 is TGTGCCAGCAGTGTTCCCCTCCTAGCGGGGATTATGGATGAGCAGTTCTTC. This gives the protein CASSVPLLAGIMDEQFF.

There are a few counts of this clone. At one of its ends the junction is not consistent with the germline gene, which may arise from a read error. This rearrangement joins TRBV19 to TRBJ1-5; tentative D call: TRBD1 (6 bases). This CDR3 spans 15 amino acids. Per germline, CDR1 LNHDA and CDR2 SQIVND (reference sequence). The CDR3 is CASSLEAGVNQPQHF. DNA of the CDR3: TGTGCCAGTAGTTTAGAAGCAGGGGTCAATCAGCCCCAGCATTTT.

The chain links TRBV6-1 to TRBJ1-2; TRBD1 matches 8 bases. Germline-derived CDR1 and CDR2 are MNHNS and SASEGT. Germline trimming cut 6 bases from V and 2 bases from J; bases unmatched to any gene: 5. The CDR3 is 14 residues long. Here the CDR3 DNA reads TGTGCCAGCAGCCTGGGACAGGCCAACTATGGCTACACCTTC. This translates into CASSLGQANYGYTF.

The V call is TRBV5-1, the J call TRBJ1-4, with D possibly matching TRBD1 (5 bases). CDR1 is SGHRS and CDR2 is YFSETQ in the germline V gene. This CDR3 contains 15 residues. The germline V and J ends were trimmed by 4 bases and 6 bases, with 16 bases remaining between them. The CDR3 region has the DNA TGCGCCAGCAGCCTCAACGGGGGATGGGATGAAAAACTGTTTTTT. Amino acid sequence: CASSLNGGWDEKLFF.

This clone was observed a few times. The chain carries TRBV5-4 and TRBJ2-1, with 7 bases lining up with TRBD1. V shed 5 bases, J shed 2 bases, and the junction held 7 bases outside the gene matches. Germline CDR1 reads SGHNT; CDR2 reads YYREEE (reference sequence). CDR3 length equals 15 residues. CDR3 DNA: TGTGCCAGCAGTTATCCTCAGGGGGCCTACAATGAGCAGTTCTTC. As protein: CASSYPQGAYNEQFF. Based on the CDR3 plus reference TRBV5-4 and TRBJ2-1, the full variable domain is ETGVTQSPTHLIKTRGQQVTLRCSSQSGHNTVSWYQQALGQGPQFIFQYYREEENGRGNFPPRFSGLQFPNYSSELNVNALELDDSALYLCASSYPQGAYNEQFFGPGTRLTVL.

V is TRBV7-9 and J is TRBJ2-7; no definite D call. The CDR3 is 14 residues long. Germline lookup yields CDR1 SEHNR and CDR2 FQNEAQ (reference sequence). Trimming took 1 base from V and 0 from J, leaving 7 bases between them. This CDR3 reads CASSLVRSSYEQYF. The CDR3 nucleotides are TGTGCCAGCAGCTTAGTTCGGAGCTCCTACGAGCAGTACTTC.

The rearrangement joins TRBV7-9 to TRBJ2-5, with D perhaps TRBD1 (7 bases). With 7 bases removed from V and 5 bases from J, the gap between germline ends came to 20 bases. In germline, CDR1 is SEHNR, CDR2 FQNEAQ (reference sequence). The CDR3 has 15 amino acids. For the CDR3, the DNA is TGTGCCAGCATCCCCCAGGAGGGGGCGGAGGAGACCCAGTACTTC. It translates to CASIPQEGAEETQYF.

The V call is TRBV6-5, the J call TRBJ1-2, with D tentatively TRBD1 (6 bases). The CDR3 runs to 13 residues. V lost 8 bases to trimming and J lost 3 bases, with 13 bases between them. The germline V gene has CDR1 MNHEY and CDR2 SVGAGI. CDR3 DNA: TGTGCCAGCGCCTTAAACAGGGACTATGGCTACACCTTC. The encoded protein is CASALNRDYGYTF.

The rearrangement links TRBV6-1 to TRBJ2-7; 8 nucleotides align to TRBD2. Per germline, CDR1 MNHNS and CDR2 SASEGT. Trimming cost V 5 bases and J 5 bases; bases outside gene matches: 8. CDR3 size: 14 residues. The CDR3 DNA is TGTGCCAGCAGTCGGGACATCGGGAGGGACGAGCAGTACTTC. Translating gives CASSRDIGRDEQYF.

This rearrangement joins TRBV6-5 to TRBJ1-2, with TRBD1 matching over 7 bases. The CDR3 totals 15 residues. Germline values: CDR1 MNHEY, CDR2 SVGAGI. Germline trimming cut 6 bases from V and 4 bases from J; bases unmatched to any gene: 11. The CDR3 here is CASRGRQGGFYGYTF. CDR3 DNA sequence: TGTGCCAGCAGGGGAAGACAGGGTGGGTTCTATGGCTACACCTTC.

The V and J genes are TRBV14 and TRBJ1-1, with 9 bases that match TRBD1. V dropped 4 bases and J dropped 0; count of bases not matched to a gene: 24. Germline assignment: CDR1 SGHDN and CDR2 FVKESK. The CDR3 length is 22 residues. The CDR3 region is CASSPHRFRDRDQRGVNTEAFF. Written as DNA, the CDR3 is TGTGCCAGCAGCCCACATCGTTTCAGGGACAGGGACCAGCGCGGGGTGAACACTGAAGCTTTCTTT.

This chain joins TRBV7-6 and TRBJ2-7, with TRBD1 matching over 8 bases. CDR3 length equals 14 residues. Germline V gene lookup returns CDR1 SGHVS and CDR2 FNYEAQ. Trimming cost V 3 bases and J 4 bases; bases outside gene matches: 5. CDR3 amino acids: CASSLGTGLYEQYF. DNA of the CDR3: TGTGCCAGCAGCTTGGGGACAGGACTTTACGAGCAGTACTTC. The variable domain in full, with the rest retrieved from reference TRBV7-6 and TRBJ2-7, is GAGVSQSPRYKVTKRGQDVALRCDPISGHVSLYWYRQALGQGPEFLTYFNYEAQQDKSGLPNDRFSAERPEGSISTLTIQRTEQRDSAMYRCASSLGTGLYEQYFGPGTRLTVT.

Remarks on this clone: Germline and junction disagree at one end, which may indicate a read error. This rearrangement joins TRBV20-1 to TRBJ2-1; weak D call: TRBD2 (6 bases). CDR1 and CDR2 (germline): DFQATT, SNEGSKA (reference sequence). The CDR3 runs to 11 residues. CDR3 amino acids: CSARDLAGGVF. The DNA of the CDR3 is TGCAGTGCTAGAGATCTCGCTGGAGGGGTCTTC.